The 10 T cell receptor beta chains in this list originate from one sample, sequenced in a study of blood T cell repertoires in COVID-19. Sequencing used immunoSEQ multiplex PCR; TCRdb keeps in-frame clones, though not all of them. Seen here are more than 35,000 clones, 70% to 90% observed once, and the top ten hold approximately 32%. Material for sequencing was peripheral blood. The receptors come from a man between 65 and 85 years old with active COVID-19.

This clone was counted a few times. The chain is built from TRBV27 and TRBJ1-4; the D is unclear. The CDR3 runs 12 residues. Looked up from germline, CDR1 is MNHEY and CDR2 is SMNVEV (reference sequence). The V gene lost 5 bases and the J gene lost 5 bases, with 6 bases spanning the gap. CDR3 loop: CASSPRNEKLFF. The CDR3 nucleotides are TGTGCCAGCAGTCCGAGAAATGAAAAACTGTTTTTT.

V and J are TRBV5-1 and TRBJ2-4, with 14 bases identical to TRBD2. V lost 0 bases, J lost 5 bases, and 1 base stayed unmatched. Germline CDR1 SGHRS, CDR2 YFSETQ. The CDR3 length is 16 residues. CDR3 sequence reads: CASSLGGLAGENIQYF. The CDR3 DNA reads TGCGCCAGCAGCTTGGGGGGACTAGCGGGAGAAAACATTCAGTACTTC.

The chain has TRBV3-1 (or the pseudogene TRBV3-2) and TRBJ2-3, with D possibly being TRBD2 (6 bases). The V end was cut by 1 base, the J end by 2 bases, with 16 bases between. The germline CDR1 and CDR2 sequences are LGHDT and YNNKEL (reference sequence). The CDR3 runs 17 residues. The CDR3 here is CASSQGGLAGITDTQYF. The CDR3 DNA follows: TGTGCCAGCAGCCAAGGGGGCCTGGCGGGGATCACAGATACGCAGTATTTT.

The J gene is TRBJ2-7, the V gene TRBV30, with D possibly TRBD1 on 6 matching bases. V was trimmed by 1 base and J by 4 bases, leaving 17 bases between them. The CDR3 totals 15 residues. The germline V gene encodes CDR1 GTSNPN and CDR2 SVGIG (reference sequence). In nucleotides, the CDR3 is TGTGCCTGGAGTGCTACGGGACACACGTTGTACGAGCAGTACTTC. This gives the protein CAWSATGHTLYEQYF. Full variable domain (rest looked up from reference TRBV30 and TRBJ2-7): SQTIHQWPATLVQPVGSPLSLECTVEGTSNPNLYWYRQAAGRGLQLLFYSVGIGQISSEVPQNLSASRPQDRQFILSSKKLLLSDSGFYLCAWSATGHTLYEQYFGPGTRLTVT.

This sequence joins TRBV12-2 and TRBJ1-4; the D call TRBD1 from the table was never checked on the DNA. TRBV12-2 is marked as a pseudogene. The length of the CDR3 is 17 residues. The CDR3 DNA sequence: TGTGCAAGTCGCTTAGCGCGTACAGCTACGTCTAATGAAAAACTGTTTTTT. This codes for CASRLARTATSNEKLFF.

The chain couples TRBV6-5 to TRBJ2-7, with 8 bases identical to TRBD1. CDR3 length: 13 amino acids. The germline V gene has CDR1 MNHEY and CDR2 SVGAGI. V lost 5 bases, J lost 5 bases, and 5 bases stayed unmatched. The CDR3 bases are TGTGCCAGCAGTCCTCTGGACAGGGACGAGCAGTACTTC. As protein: CASSPLDRDEQYF.

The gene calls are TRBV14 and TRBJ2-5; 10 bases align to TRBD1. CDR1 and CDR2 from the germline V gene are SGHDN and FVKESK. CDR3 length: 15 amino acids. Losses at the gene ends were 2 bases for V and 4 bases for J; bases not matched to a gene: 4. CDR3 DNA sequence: TGTGCCAGCAGCCAATGGGACAGGGGAAGAGAGACCCAGTACTTC. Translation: CASSQWDRGRETQYF.

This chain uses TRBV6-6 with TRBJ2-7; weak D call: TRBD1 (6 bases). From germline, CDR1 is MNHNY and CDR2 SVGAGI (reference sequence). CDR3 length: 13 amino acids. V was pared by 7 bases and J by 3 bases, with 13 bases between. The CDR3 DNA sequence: TGTGCCAGCAATTTTGACAGGCTCTACGAGCAGTACTTC. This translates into CASNFDRLYEQYF.

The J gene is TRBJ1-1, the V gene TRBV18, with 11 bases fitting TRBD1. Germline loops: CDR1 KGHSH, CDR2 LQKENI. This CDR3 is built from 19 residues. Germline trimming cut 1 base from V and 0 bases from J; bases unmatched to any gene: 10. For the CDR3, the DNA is TGTGCCAGCTCACCACGCGGGACAGGGGGAATGCCACTGAACACTGAAGCTTTCTTT. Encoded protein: CASSPRGTGGMPLNTEAFF.

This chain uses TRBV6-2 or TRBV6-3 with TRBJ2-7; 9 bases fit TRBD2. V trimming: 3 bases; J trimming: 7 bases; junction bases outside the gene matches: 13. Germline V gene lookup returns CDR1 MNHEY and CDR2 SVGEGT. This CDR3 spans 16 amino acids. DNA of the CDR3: TGTGCCAGCAGTTATTCGACCGTACAGCGGGAGGAGGAGCAGTACTTC. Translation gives CASSYSTVQREEEQYF.